This T cell receptor (beta chain) was sequenced in a study of shared clonotypes between healthy human individuals. Study summary: With ages of 18 to 49, the donors were a couple of women and a few men.

Study-level findings and limits: An expected dependence of interdonor clonotype sharing on sequencing depth was noted.

The CDR3 covers 16 residues. The germline CDR1 and CDR2 sequences are LGHNA and YNFKEQ. Germline trimming cut 4 bases from V and 0 bases from J; bases unmatched to any gene: 8. The donors, healthy adults who were HIV-negative, had experienced no recent acute infections or vaccinations. Note on this clone: Its antigen remains unknown.

Researchers divided each subset's genomic DNA evenly across several immunoSEQ plates. Using immunoSEQ multiplex PCR, the repertoire was profiled, and TCRdb retains in-frame clones only, with some absent. Among about 480,000 clones, about three quarters were seen once, and the ten largest hold about 12%. The chain has TRBV4-2 and TRBJ2-7, with TRBD2 identical over 8 bases. The clonotype originates from a woman between 40 and 55 years old in good health. Some clones in this sample may be carry-over from other donors' samples. The specimen sequenced was PBMCs. The CDR3 DNA sequence: TGTGCCAGCAGCCCGAGAGCGGGGGATAGCTCCTACGAGCAGTACTTC. As protein: CASSPRAGDSSYEQYF.